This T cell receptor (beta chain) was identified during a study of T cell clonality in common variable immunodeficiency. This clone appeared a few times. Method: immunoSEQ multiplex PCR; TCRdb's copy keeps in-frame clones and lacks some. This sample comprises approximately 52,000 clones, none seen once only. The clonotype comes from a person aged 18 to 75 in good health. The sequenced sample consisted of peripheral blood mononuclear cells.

The CDR3: CASSLEADSPLFF. CDR3 DNA (partial): TGTGCCAGCAGCTTGGAGGCGGATTCACCA. This sequence joins TRBV5-6 and TRBJ1-4; D uncertain. The CDR3 extends 3 residues past the end of the read, so its final part is completed from the germline J gene. In germline, CDR1 is SGHDT, CDR2 YYEEEE. The CDR3 sequence is 13 residues long. The entire variable domain, with the rest obtained from reference TRBV5-6 and TRBJ1-4, is as follows: DAGVTQSPTHLIKTRGQQVTLRCSPKSGHDTVSWYQQALGQGPQFIFQYYEEEERQRGNFPDRFSGHQFPNYSSELNVNALLLGDSALYLCASSLEADSPLFFGSGTQLSVL.